Listed here are 30 T cell receptor beta chains from one sample, sequenced in a study of breast tumors, draining lymph nodes, adjacent tissues. TCRdb re-called the multiplex PCR reads with MiXCR, one entry per CDR3 protein. The sample carries approximately 210,000 distinct CDR3 sequences, 30% to 35% recorded once. The lymph nodes were axillary draining lymph nodes from breast cancer patients. The sample taken for sequencing was axillary lymph node tissue. The receptors stem from a female donor with breast cancer. Some clones in this sample may be carry-over from other donors' samples.

The chain recombines TRBV7-9 with TRBJ2-7, with 9 bases lining up with TRBD2. Losses at the gene ends were 6 bases for V and 2 bases for J; bases not matched to a gene: 20. The CDR3 spans 19 residues. Germline V gives CDR1 SEHNR, CDR2 FQNEAQ (reference sequence). DNA of the CDR3: TGTGCCAGCAGAATAGTCAATAGCGGGAGACCACATAGCCCCTACGAGCAGTACTTC. Encoded protein: CASRIVNSGRPHSPYEQYF.

This chain links TRBV4-2 with TRBJ1-5; TRBD1 matches 11 bases. With 11 bases clipped from V and 11 bases from J, the junction kept 14 bases outside the gene matches. There are 14 residues in the CDR3. In germline, CDR1 is LGHNA, CDR2 YNFKEQ. The CDR3 DNA reads as TGTGCCGTATCTGGGACAGGGGGTGCAGAGACCCAGCATTTT. Its protein product is CAVSGTGGAETQHF.

The chain has TRBV10-3 and TRBJ2-1, with 9 bases aligning to TRBD2. CDR1 ENHRY and CDR2 SYGVKD come from the germline V gene. This CDR3 comprises 16 residues. V lost 3 bases, J lost 5 bases, and 8 bases stayed unmatched. CDR3 sequence reads: CAISDPQRGVDNEQFF. The DNA for the CDR3 is TGTGCCATCAGTGATCCCCAGCGGGGGGTCGACAATGAGCAGTTCTTC.

This chain joins TRBV29-1 and TRBJ1-4, with 7 bases lining up with TRBD1. The CDR3 length is 11 residues. V trimming: 6 bases; J trimming: 13 bases; junction bases outside the gene matches: 8. Germline V gene data show CDR1 as SQVTM and CDR2 as ANQGSEA. The CDR3 reads CSVGQARGLFF. CDR3 coding DNA: TGCAGCGTCGGACAGGCCCGTGGACTGTTTTTT.

As regards this clonotype: One end of the junction fails to match germline, which may point to a read error. The chain couples TRBV12-3 or TRBV12-4 to TRBJ2-1; TRBD1 matches 7 bases. The CDR3 covers 13 residues. CDR3 protein: CSSNQQGENEQFF. In DNA, the CDR3 is TGTTCCAGCAACCAGCAGGGGGAGAATGAGCAGTTCTTC.

This clonotype has only a few counts. This clone may be a read error of a much larger clone one base away. The rearrangement links TRBV20-1 to TRBJ2-5, with 7 bases fitting TRBD2. This CDR3 is built from 12 residues. Germline V gene data show CDR1 as DFQATT and CDR2 as SNEGSKA (reference sequence). The CDR3 is CSARALAETPYF. The CDR3 DNA reads TGCAGTGCTAGAGCGCTAGCGGAGACCCCGTACTTC.

This clonotype was found many times. This rearrangement joins TRBV7-2 to TRBJ2-2; D ambiguous. The CDR3 is 17 amino acids. Trimming stripped 1 base from V and 4 bases from J, with 16 bases between. CDR1 SGHTA and CDR2 FQGNSA come from the germline V gene. This CDR3 is CASSLGLRRLGTGELFF. The DNA of the CDR3 is TGTGCCAGCAGCTTAGGTCTGCGTAGGTTGGGCACCGGGGAGCTGTTTTTT.

This clonotype was seen many times. The chain uses TRBV7-2 and TRBJ2-1, with TRBD2 matching over 15 bases. CDR3 length equals 16 residues. V gave up 4 bases and J gave up 4 bases; unmatched junction bases: 2. Germline V CDR1 and CDR2: SGHTA, FQGNSA. The CDR3 sequence: CASSSGTSGRYNEQFF. The CDR3 bases are TGTGCCAGCAGCTCGGGGACTAGCGGGAGGTACAATGAGCAGTTCTTC.

This clonotype was recorded at least ten times. The V and J genes are TRBV9 and TRBJ2-7; TRBD2 aligns across 10 bases. CDR1 SGDLS and CDR2 YYNGEE come from the germline V gene. There are 15 residues in the CDR3. V was pared by 0 bases and J by 5 bases, with 5 bases of the junction left unmatched. The chain's CDR3 is CASSVVAGGPNEQYF. The DNA of the CDR3 is TGTGCCAGCAGCGTAGTAGCGGGAGGTCCTAACGAGCAGTACTTC.

This clonotype was picked up many times. V gene TRBV7-8 combines with J gene TRBJ1-5; D is perhaps TRBD1 (6 bases). V dropped 0 bases and J dropped 4 bases, with 7 bases sitting between them. CDR3 length: 14 residues. In germline, CDR1 is SGHVS, CDR2 FQNEAQ. CDR3 sequence (DNA): TGTGCCAGCAGCTTAGCGCAGGGGAATCAGCCCCAGCATTTT. This gives the protein CASSLAQGNQPQHF. The variable domain in full, completed from reference TRBV7-8 and TRBJ1-5, reads GAGVSQSPRYKVAKRGQDVALRCDPISGHVSLFWYQQALGQGPEFLTYFQNEAQLDKSGLPSDRFFAERPEGSVSTLKIQRTQQEDSAVYLCASSLAQGNQPQHFGDGTRLSIL.

This clonotype was picked up many times. The chain carries TRBV11-2 and TRBJ2-5, with TRBD1 identical over 7 bases. Germline lookup yields CDR1 SGHAT and CDR2 FQNNGV. Trimming at V came to 5 bases and at J to 5 bases, leaving 2 bases not matched to a gene. The CDR3 sequence is 12 residues long. This chain's CDR3 is CASSKQGETQYF. CDR3 nucleotide sequence: TGTGCCAGCAGCAAACAGGGGGAGACCCAGTACTTC.

The chain uses TRBV7-2 and TRBJ2-1; a possible D gene is TRBD1 (7 bases). The CDR3 runs 18 residues. Germline CDR1 and CDR2: SGHTA and FQGNSA. V was trimmed by 5 bases and J by 4 bases, leaving 24 bases between them. The CDR3: CASSEAGRSSGGYNEQFF. The CDR3 coding sequence is TGTGCCAGCAGCGAGGCGGGGCGATCCTCAGGGGGATACAATGAGCAGTTCTTC.

The chain has TRBV19 and TRBJ2-1, with no clear D. V lost 6 bases and J 0 bases, leaving 15 bases between the germline ends. CDR1 and CDR2 (germline): LNHDA, SQIVND (reference sequence). This CDR3 has 16 residues. The CDR3 DNA reads as TGTGCCAGTAGGGGCAGGTCCCTGAGCTCCTACAATGAGCAGTTCTTC. It codes for CASRGRSLSSYNEQFF.

This clonotype occurred once. The chain has TRBV20-1 and TRBJ2-1; 9 nucleotides line up with TRBD1. The CDR3 contains 16 residues. Germline V gene data show CDR1 as DFQATT and CDR2 as SNEGSKA (reference sequence). Trimming cost V 3 bases and J 8 bases; bases outside gene matches: 14. As DNA, the CDR3 is TGCAGTGCTAGCGGGACAGGGACAACGAGAGGCGATGAGCAGTTCTTC. Translated, it gives CSASGTGTTRGDEQFF.

This clonotype has at least ten counts. The V call is TRBV13, the J call TRBJ2-2; D gene ambiguous. Trimming pared 2 bases from V and 5 bases from J, leaving 15 bases between. The CDR3 runs 16 residues. CDR1 and CDR2 (germline): PRHDT, FYEKMQ (reference sequence). CDR3 amino acids: CASSLKWSAKTGELFF. The CDR3 DNA sequence: TGTGCCAGCAGCTTAAAATGGTCAGCCAAGACCGGGGAGCTGTTTTTT.

This clonotype was picked up a small number of times. Possible read error: a much larger clone is one base away. V gene TRBV6-6 combines with J gene TRBJ2-2, with 8 nucleotides matching TRBD1. V was clipped by 6 bases and J by 6 bases; unmatched bases: 3. The CDR3 length is 13 residues. The germline V gene has CDR1 MNHNY and CDR2 SVGAGI (reference sequence). Written as DNA, the CDR3 is TGTGCCAGCAGGCAGGACAGGGCCGGGGAGCTGTTTTTT. Protein product: CASRQDRAGELFF.

V is TRBV30 and J is TRBJ2-3; 11 nucleotides line up with TRBD2. CDR3 length equals 14 residues. V shed 3 bases and J 5 bases; nucleotides not matched to a gene: 4. Germline V lookup: CDR1 GTSNPN, CDR2 SVGIG (reference sequence). The CDR3 here is CAWRLAGAEDTQYF. The CDR3 coding sequence is TGTGCCTGGAGACTAGCGGGGGCTGAAGATACGCAGTATTTT.

This clonotype has only a few counts. The CDR3: CASCLGLASADTQYF. CDR3 nucleotide sequence: TGTGCCAGTTGCCTGGGACTCGCTAGCGCAGATACGCAGTATTTT. This sequence joins TRBV19 and TRBJ2-3; a weak D match, TRBD2 (6 bases). The CDR3 has 15 amino acids. V was shortened by 8 bases and J by 4 bases, with 19 bases between the two germline ends. Germline CDR1 reads LNHDA; CDR2 reads SQIVND (reference sequence).

This clonotype was detected ten times or more. J is TRBJ2-7 and V is TRBV7-9; 11 nucleotides line up with TRBD1. V lost 5 bases and J lost 4; bases outside the gene matches: 4. Germline CDR1 is SEHNR and CDR2 is FQNEAQ (reference sequence). The CDR3 has 14 residues. CDR3 amino acids: CASSPDRGRYEQYF. CDR3 DNA: TGTGCCAGCAGCCCGGACAGGGGGCGTTACGAGCAGTACTTC.

This clonotype was seen only a few times. The V and J genes are TRBV18 and TRBJ1-6; 7 bases align to TRBD1. With 0 bases clipped from V and 3 bases from J, the junction kept 5 bases outside the gene matches. This CDR3 region has 17 residues. The V gene's germline CDR1 is KGHSH and CDR2 LQKENI. The DNA for the CDR3 is TGTGCCAGCTCACCACCGATACAGGGGCTCTATAATTCACCCCTCCACTTT. Translation gives CASSPPIQGLYNSPLHF.

V usage is TRBV20-1 and J usage is TRBJ2-7; tentative D call: TRBD2 (5 bases). The CDR3 contains 12 residues. Per the germline V gene, CDR1 is DFQATT and CDR2 is SNEGSKA (reference sequence). Trimming took 6 bases from V and 5 from J, leaving 14 bases between them. CDR3 region: CSAAREGHEQYF. The CDR3 DNA is TGCAGTGCCGCCCGAGAGGGCCACGAGCAGTACTTC.

This chain joins TRBV20-1 and TRBJ1-6; D not resolved. The germline V gene encodes CDR1 DFQATT and CDR2 SNEGSKA (reference sequence). The CDR3 runs to 16 residues. V lost 1 base and J lost 7, with 17 bases in between. This CDR3 reads CSARAVAGGSNSPLHF. The CDR3, as DNA: TGCAGTGCTAGAGCGGTAGCGGGAGGATCCAATTCACCCCTCCACTTT.

This clonotype was observed many times. The CDR3 region has the DNA TGTGCCAGCAGTCACCGGGACTACAATCAGCCCCAGCATTTT. This encodes CASSHRDYNQPQHF. The chain recombines TRBV6-6 with TRBJ1-5; tentatively, D is TRBD1 (5 bases). The CDR3 is made up of 14 amino acids. Germline assignment: CDR1 MNHNY and CDR2 SVGAGI (reference sequence). Trimming left V 5 bases short and J 3 bases short, with 11 bases between.

This clonotype was observed many times. V gene TRBV19 combines with J gene TRBJ2-7; weak D call: TRBD1 (6 bases). CDR3 length: 14 residues. In germline, CDR1 is LNHDA, CDR2 SQIVND (reference sequence). The V end was cut by 5 bases, the J end by 4 bases, with 15 bases between. CDR3 DNA sequence: TGTGCCAGTAGTCAACGGGACACCATATACGAGCAGTACTTC. This codes for CASSQRDTIYEQYF.

As for this clonotype: An end of the junction differs from the germline gene, which may be a read error. The V and J genes are TRBV15 and TRBJ2-2; possible D gene TRBD2, 5 bases. CDR1 is LNHNV, CDR2 YYDKDF, per germline (reference sequence). This CDR3 contains 14 residues. CDR3 amino acids: CAARIRIATGVLFF. CDR3 nucleotide sequence: TGTGCCGCCAGAATCCGAATAGCCACCGGGGTGCTGTTTTTT.

At least ten counts were recorded for this clonotype. This chain links TRBV7-2 with TRBJ2-1; 7 bases fit TRBD1. The junction had 9 bases not matched to a gene; V was cut back by 1 base and J by 6 bases. CDR1 and CDR2 (germline): SGHTA, FQGNSA. The length of the CDR3 is 16 residues. CDR3 in DNA: TGTGCCAGCAGCTTAGGGGGGTGGGGACAGTCCAATGAGCAGTTCTTC. It specifies CASSLGGWGQSNEQFF.

V and J are TRBV9 and TRBJ1-5; D not resolved. Per germline, CDR1 SGDLS and CDR2 YYNGEE. With 0 bases removed from V and 4 bases from J, the gap between germline ends came to 11 bases. This CDR3 comprises 15 residues. The DNA for the CDR3 is TGTGCCAGCAGCGTAGAGACGGATGAGAATCAGCCCCAGCATTTT. It translates to CASSVETDENQPQHF.

The chain couples TRBV2 to TRBJ2-6, with D possibly TRBD1 on 6 matching bases. The CDR3 has 16 amino acids. Germline CDR1 reads SNHLY; CDR2 reads FYNNEI. V gave up 7 bases and J gave up 0 bases, with 13 bases separating them. The CDR3 DNA is TGTGCCAGCATCGGGCAGGGGTTCTCTGGGGCCAACGTCCTGACTTTC. Translation: CASIGQGFSGANVLTF.

On this clonotype: One base away lies a much larger clone, so this may be a sequencing read error. V and J are TRBV20-1 and TRBJ1-2; the D is unclear. V shed 1 base and J shed 13 bases, with 16 bases lying between them. This CDR3 comprises 12 residues. In germline, CDR1 is DFQATT, CDR2 SNEGSKA (reference sequence). CDR3 residues: CSARVSPGSSTF. The DNA of the CDR3 is TGCAGTGCTAGAGTGTCCCCCGGCTCTTCCACCTTC.

This clonotype was found a few times. CDR3 sequence reads: CASSGRRAPHYEQYF. CDR3 DNA sequence: TGTGCCAGCAGTGGGCGACGGGCCCCCCACTACGAGCAGTACTTC. The chain has TRBV6-5 and TRBJ2-7; D remains unclear. V lost 5 bases and J lost 3, with 17 bases in between. Per germline, CDR1 MNHEY and CDR2 SVGAGI. This CDR3 contains 15 residues.